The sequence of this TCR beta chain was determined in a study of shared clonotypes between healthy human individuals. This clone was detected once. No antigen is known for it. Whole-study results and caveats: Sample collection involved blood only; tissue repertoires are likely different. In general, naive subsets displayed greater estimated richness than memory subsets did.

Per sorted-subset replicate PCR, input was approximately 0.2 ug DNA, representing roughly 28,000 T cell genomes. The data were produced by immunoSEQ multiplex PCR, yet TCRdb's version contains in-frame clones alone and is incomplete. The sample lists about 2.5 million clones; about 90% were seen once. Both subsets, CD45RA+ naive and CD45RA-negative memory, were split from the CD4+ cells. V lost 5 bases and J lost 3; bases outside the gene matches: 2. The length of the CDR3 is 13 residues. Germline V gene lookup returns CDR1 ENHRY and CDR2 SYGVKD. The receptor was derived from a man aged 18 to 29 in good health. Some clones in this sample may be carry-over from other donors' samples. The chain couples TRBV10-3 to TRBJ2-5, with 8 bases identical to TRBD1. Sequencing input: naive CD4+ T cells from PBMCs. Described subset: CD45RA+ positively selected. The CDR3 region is CAISPTGEETQYF. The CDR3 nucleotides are TGTGCCATCAGTCCGACAGGGGAAGAGACCCAGTACTTC.